These T cell receptor beta chains were read from a single sample in a study of patients and donors after allogeneic stem cell transplantation. TCRdb re-called the RT-PCR reads with MiXCR, one entry per CDR3 protein. The sample yields about 960,000 distinct CDR3 sequences, 18% seen once. The sequencing input was blood, either unsorted or a sorted T cell fraction (not recorded which). Receptors were obtained from a human donor who was either an allogeneic HSCT recipient or a stem cell or donor lymphocyte infusion donor (not recorded which). It is not recorded whose cells these are; they may come from a transplant donor. Both conserved end residues are part of each CDR3. The D gene is left open where the match is weak.

CDR3aa	d_gene	v_gene	j_gene
CASSYPGTGGNWNQPQHF	TRBD1	TRBV6-2/TRBV6-3	TRBJ1-5
CASSLGDRFTGELFF	TRBD1	TRBV7-2	TRBJ2-2
CASSFGTEQFF	-	TRBV6-2/TRBV6-3	TRBJ2-1
CATYRGNTIYF	TRBD1	TRBV10-3	TRBJ1-3
CASSADRSSNTEAFF	TRBD1	TRBV12-3/TRBV12-4	TRBJ1-1
CSANGRVSQSYEQYF	-	TRBV20-1	TRBJ2-7
CASSQETGATVYGYTF	-	TRBV4-3	TRBJ1-2
CASSSEDGTYGYTF	-	TRBV5-6	TRBJ1-2
CASSLAGTVFGSPLHF	-	TRBV5-1	TRBJ1-6
CSARARDRGNSPLHF	TRBD1	TRBV20-1	TRBJ1-6
CATSDFRDNSYEQYF	-	TRBV24-1	TRBJ2-7
CASSTYRGVYEQYF	TRBD1	TRBV7-2	TRBJ2-7
CASSLNRRYPDTQYF	-	TRBV7-9	TRBJ2-3
CASSPGYRFYTGELFF	-	TRBV4-2	TRBJ2-2
CASSTPLGGRRIF	-	TRBV27	TRBJ2-1
CASSQGEGYNEQFF	-	TRBV3-1	TRBJ2-1
CASRKGQGIYEQYF	TRBD1	TRBV6-1	TRBJ2-7
CASSLARGRTTDTQYF	-	TRBV5-1	TRBJ2-3
CASSFSNSYGYTF	-	TRBV12-3/TRBV12-4	TRBJ1-2
CASSYQGGSTDTQYF	-	TRBV6-5	TRBJ2-3
CASSTRGAPGEQYF	-	TRBV19	TRBJ2-7
CASSQEMGLAGVQETQYF	TRBD2	TRBV4-2	TRBJ2-5
CASSLVQGSTDTQYF	-	TRBV7-9	TRBJ2-3
CASSEEGMPGNTIYF	-	TRBV2	TRBJ1-3
CAISEGEGDEQYF	-	TRBV10-3	TRBJ2-7
CASSLGAALGEQYF	-	TRBV11-3	TRBJ2-7
CASSLAGDTNQPQHF	-	TRBV5-1	TRBJ1-5
CATSDLTAYQPQHF	-	TRBV24-1	TRBJ1-5
CASRDSDSGANVLTF	-	TRBV5-1	TRBJ2-6
CASSFIAGGSTDTQYF	TRBD2	TRBV27	TRBJ2-3
CASSPRRGPYGYTF	TRBD1	TRBV7-2	TRBJ1-2
CSRGGPVTDTQYF	TRBD2	TRBV29-1	TRBJ2-3
CASSWTAIYGYTF	-	TRBV28	TRBJ1-2
CASSESLGGSGKYNEQFF	TRBD2	TRBV25-1	TRBJ2-1
CASSLGTSGPQLGFF	TRBD2	TRBV5-1	TRBJ2-1
CASSRRPGSPLHF	-	TRBV2	TRBJ1-6
CASSSLGPSTGELFF	-	TRBV5-1	TRBJ2-2
CASVAGLNTEAFF	-	TRBV6-1	TRBJ1-1
CASSRTGGRDQPQHF	TRBD1	TRBV6-1	TRBJ1-5
CSARRSGRTQETQYF	-	TRBV20-1	TRBJ2-5